The clone carrying this TCR beta chain has more than one count but fewer than ten. Via MiXCR, TCRdb re-called the RT-PCR reads, giving one row per CDR3 protein. The data hold hundreds of thousands of distinct CDR3 sequences, with approximately 15% observed a single time. The sample comprised memory CD4+ T cells from blood. This receptor was taken from a female donor in good health, serving as a healthy control.

The chain's CDR3 is CSTMDGYTEAFF. In DNA form, the CDR3 reads TGCAGTACAATGGACGGATACACTGAAGCTTTCTTT. The rearrangement joins TRBV20-1 to TRBJ1-1; D not certain. The V end lost 8 bases, the J end lost 3 bases, and 13 bases lay between the germline ends. Looked up from germline, CDR1 is DFQATT and CDR2 is SNEGSKA (reference sequence). This CDR3 region has 12 residues.